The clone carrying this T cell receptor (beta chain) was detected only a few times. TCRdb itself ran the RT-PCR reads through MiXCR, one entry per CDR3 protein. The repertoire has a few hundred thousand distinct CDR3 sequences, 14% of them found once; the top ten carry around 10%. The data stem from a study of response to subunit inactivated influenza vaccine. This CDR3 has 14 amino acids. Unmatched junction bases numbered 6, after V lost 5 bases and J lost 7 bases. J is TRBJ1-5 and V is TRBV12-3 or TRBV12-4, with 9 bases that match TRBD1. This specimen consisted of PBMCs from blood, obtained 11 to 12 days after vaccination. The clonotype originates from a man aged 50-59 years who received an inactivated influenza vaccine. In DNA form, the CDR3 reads TGTGCCAGCAGTGGGGGACAGGGTGAGCAGCCCCAGCATTTT. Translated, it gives CASSGGQGEQPQHF.